What follows describes a single TCR beta chain. Germline CDR1 is MDHEN and CDR2 is SYDVKM. Trimming stripped 5 bases from V and 1 base from J, with 7 bases between. The CDR3 contains 13 residues. The source of the sample is a study of blood T cell repertoires in COVID-19. Across the study: Sample material is recorded as cDNA or gDNA derived from T cells, B-cell-depleted T cells, or PBMCs.

In the original processing: Estimates of nucleated cell counts were drawn from the amplification of reference gene primers. Using immunoSEQ multiplex PCR, the repertoire was profiled, and TCRdb retains in-frame clones only, with some absent. V, J and clone size are those of that table, while D and trimming were read from the DNA. This sample has 200,000 to 250,000 clones; around 81% occur once, and the top ten carry just under 9%. Assignment of participants to cohorts was predicated upon participant-reported clinical history. The chain is built from TRBV28 and TRBJ2-3, with D uncertain. Sequenced: PBMCs or T cells enriched from blood (not recorded which). The sequence was collected from a woman in her forties or fifties with acute COVID-19. This CDR3 is CASSRVGTDTQYF. CDR3 DNA: TGTGCCAGCAGTCGTGTCGGCACAGATACGCAGTATTTT. The full variable domain, in which reference TRBV28 and TRBJ2-3 provide the parts outside the CDR3, is DVKVTQSSRYLVKRTGEKVFLECVQDMDHENMFWYRQDPGLGLRLIYFSYDVKMKEKGDIPEGYSVSREKKERFSLILESASTNQTSMYLCASSRVGTDTQYFGPGTRLTVL.